This entry lists 23 T cell receptor beta chains sequenced from one sample in a study of blood T cell repertoires in COVID-19. Profiled with immunoSEQ multiplex PCR; TCRdb holds only in-frame clones, not every one. The table shows tens of thousands of clones, with 75% to 95% occurring only once. Specimen: peripheral blood. The origin of the receptors is a human donor in a cohort sampled during active COVID-19.

The chain employs TRBV2 and TRBJ1-1; perhaps TRBD1 as D (6 bases). The V gene lost 7 bases and the J gene lost 1 base, with 13 bases spanning the gap. From germline, CDR1 is SNHLY and CDR2 FYNNEI. This CDR3 region has 14 residues. The CDR3 region is CASTHGQKNTEAFF. CDR3 bases: TGTGCCAGCACCCACGGACAGAAGAACACTGAAGCTTTCTTT.

This sequence joins TRBV10-1 and TRBJ2-1, with TRBD1 identical over 7 bases. Germline V gives CDR1 WNHNN, CDR2 SYGVQD (reference sequence). CDR3 length: 14 amino acids. Trimming cost V 3 bases and J 7 bases; bases outside gene matches: 6. CDR3 loop: CASSDRQGLNEQFF. The CDR3 nucleotides are TGCGCCAGCAGTGACCGACAGGGATTGAATGAGCAGTTCTTC.

The count of this clone is one. The J gene is TRBJ2-3, the V gene TRBV28; 8 bases agree with TRBD2. Trimming cost V 2 bases and J 1 base; bases outside gene matches: 8. This CDR3 has 17 residues. The germline gives CDR1 MDHEN, CDR2 SYDVKM. CDR3 protein: CASSLAGGSSRTDTQYF. CDR3 DNA: TGTGCCAGCAGTTTAGCGGGAGGCTCATCTCGCACAGATACGCAGTATTTT.

This chain connects TRBV18 to TRBJ2-1; 7 bases are shared with TRBD1. V lost 3 bases and J lost 4; bases outside the gene matches: 3. The CDR3 has 14 amino acids. The V gene's germline CDR1 is KGHSH and CDR2 LQKENI. The CDR3 loop is CASSPTGPYNEQFF. In nucleotides, the CDR3 is TGTGCCAGCTCACCGACAGGGCCATACAATGAGCAGTTCTTC.

This clone was found once. The J gene is TRBJ2-1, the V gene TRBV4-3; 9 bases are shared with TRBD2. The CDR3 covers 16 residues. CDR1 and CDR2 from the germline V gene are LGHNA and YSLEER. J lost 3 bases, V lost 3 bases, and 6 bases had no gene match. DNA of the CDR3: TGCGCCAGCAGCCAGGGCGGGAGGGCCCTCTACAATGAGCAGTTCTTC. Protein: CASSQGGRALYNEQFF.

This clone is a singleton in its sample. The rearrangement links TRBV28 to TRBJ1-1; D call uncertain. Germline V gene lookup returns CDR1 MDHEN and CDR2 SYDVKM. V was shortened by 6 bases and J by 3 bases, with 17 bases between the two germline ends. This CDR3 region has 15 residues. CDR3 region: CASSALGERDTEAFF. For the CDR3, the DNA is TGTGCCAGCAGCGCTCTGGGTGAACGGGACACTGAAGCTTTCTTT.

The V and J genes are TRBV18 and TRBJ1-5, with 8 bases identical to TRBD1. The germline V gene encodes CDR1 KGHSH and CDR2 LQKENI. This CDR3 has 13 residues. V was pared by 8 bases and J by 10 bases, with 10 bases of the junction left unmatched. CDR3 coding DNA: TGTGCCAGCGTTGGACAGGGAAAGGGCCCCCAGCATTTT. Translation: CASVGQGKGPQHF.

J is TRBJ2-2 and V is TRBV27, with 8 bases lining up with TRBD2. The CDR3 consists of 15 residues. Trimming at V came to 6 bases and at J to 5 bases, leaving 8 bases not matched to a gene. Germline-derived CDR1 and CDR2 are MNHEY and SMNVEV (reference sequence). In DNA form, the CDR3 reads TGTGCCAGCAGGCGGGAGCGGGGGTCGACCGGGGAGCTGTTTTTT. Translating gives CASRRERGSTGELFF.

The chain couples TRBV18 to TRBJ1-1, with D possibly matching TRBD1 (6 bases). Trimming shortened V by 6 bases and J by 1 base, and 12 bases separated the two germline ends. The germline CDR1 and CDR2 sequences are KGHSH and LQKENI. CDR3 size: 14 residues. The CDR3 DNA sequence: TGTGCCAGCTCCCCCCAGGGGACGAACACTGAAGCTTTCTTT. It specifies CASSPQGTNTEAFF.

The genes are TRBV29-1 and TRBJ1-2, with D perhaps TRBD1 (6 bases). The CDR3 is 11 residues long. Deletions cut 6 bases from V and 10 bases from J, with 15 bases between. Per the germline V gene, CDR1 is SQVTM and CDR2 is ANQGSEA. In DNA form, the CDR3 reads TGCAGCGTCCCCCCCCAGGGACACTACACCTTC. This gives the protein CSVPPQGHYTF.

This clone appeared a few times. The V and J genes are TRBV4-1 and TRBJ1-3, with D possibly TRBD1 on 5 matching bases. Germline V lookup: CDR1 MGHRA, CDR2 YSYEKL. The CDR3 is made up of 14 amino acids. V was clipped by 4 bases and J by 8 bases, with 15 bases between them. CDR3 sequence (DNA): TGCGCCAGCAGCCTCGGACCGTGGGGGGACACCATATATTTT. Its translation: CASSLGPWGDTIYF.

The chain joins TRBV28 to TRBJ1-4; a weak D match, TRBD1 (5 bases). Trimming removed 6 bases at V and 5 bases at J, with 13 bases between. This CDR3 is built from 14 residues. Germline CDR1 reads MDHEN; CDR2 reads SYDVKM. The CDR3 spells CASRPDRPNEKLFF. CDR3 in DNA: TGTGCCAGCAGACCTGACAGACCCAATGAAAAACTGTTTTTT.

V and J are TRBV5-1 and TRBJ1-4; D is ambiguous. V gave up 0 bases and J gave up 8 bases, with 14 bases separating them. This CDR3 region has 15 residues. Germline V lookup: CDR1 SGHRS, CDR2 YFSETQ. CDR3 region: CASSLGGWGGEKLFF. The CDR3 DNA sequence: TGCGCCAGCAGCTTGGGAGGCTGGGGAGGAGAAAAACTGTTTTTT.

This clone appeared a single time. The chain recombines TRBV28 with TRBJ2-7; 9 positions agree with TRBD1. The J segment lost 5 bases and the V segment lost 4 bases, leaving 12 bases of the junction unmatched. The CDR3 extends over 16 amino acids. The germline V gene encodes CDR1 MDHEN and CDR2 SYDVKM. The CDR3 DNA follows: TGTGCCAGCAGTTGGCCGAGAGGACAGGGGTCCCACGAGCAGTACTTC. This translates into CASSWPRGQGSHEQYF.

The rearrangement uses TRBV2 and TRBJ2-7; 10 nucleotides line up with TRBD2. This CDR3 comprises 15 residues. V dropped 4 bases and J dropped 2; count of bases not matched to a gene: 5. Germline CDR1 SNHLY, CDR2 FYNNEI. CDR3 sequence: CASSGEAGGAYEQYF. The CDR3, as DNA: TGTGCCAGCAGTGGGGAAGCGGGGGGGGCCTACGAGCAGTACTTC.

The rearrangement links TRBV5-1 to TRBJ2-1, with 12 bases matching TRBD2. V gave up 4 bases and J gave up 4 bases; unmatched junction bases: 6. The CDR3 runs to 16 residues. Germline CDR1 SGHRS, CDR2 YFSETQ. CDR3 sequence (DNA): TGCGCCAGCAGCCTAGCCGGGACTAGCGGGTACAATGAGCAGTTCTTC. Encoded protein: CASSLAGTSGYNEQFF.

The chain employs TRBV5-6 and TRBJ2-5, with D maybe TRBD1 (6 bases). Trimming stripped 3 bases from V and 0 bases from J, with 18 bases between. From germline, CDR1 is SGHDT and CDR2 YYEEEE. This CDR3 contains 17 residues. The CDR3 loop is CASSSVGQKGYQETQYF. The CDR3 coding sequence is TGTGCCAGCAGCTCGGTCGGACAGAAAGGGTACCAAGAGACCCAGTACTTC.

The chain joins TRBV7-7 to TRBJ2-1; 9 nucleotides agree with TRBD1. In germline, CDR1 is SSHAT, CDR2 FNYEAQ (reference sequence). CDR3 length: 15 residues. With V trimmed by 1 base and J by 3 bases, 1 base remained unmatched. The chain's CDR3 is CASSLGGQGYNEQFF. CDR3 DNA sequence: TGTGCCAGCAGCTTAGGGGGACAGGGCTACAATGAGCAGTTCTTC. The full variable domain, its missing parts supplied by reference TRBV7-7 and TRBJ2-1, is GAGVSQSPRYKVTKRGQDVTLRCDPISSHATLYWYQQALGQGPEFLTYFNYEAQPDKSGLPSDRFSAERPEGSISTLTIQRTEQRDSAMYRCASSLGGQGYNEQFFGPGTRLTVL.

V gene TRBV7-3 combines with J gene TRBJ2-3; maybe TRBD2 (6 bases). V dropped 2 bases and J dropped 3 bases, with 12 bases sitting between them. The CDR3 totals 15 residues. CDR1 is SGHTA and CDR2 is FQGTGA in the germline V gene. CDR3 sequence: CASSLQGGTTDTQYF. The CDR3 DNA follows: TGTGCCAGCAGCTTACAGGGCGGGACGACAGATACGCAGTATTTT.

The chain is built from TRBV10-3 and TRBJ2-3, with D possibly TRBD1 on 6 matching bases. This CDR3 spans 14 amino acids. V gave up 6 bases and J gave up 0 bases, with 10 bases separating them. Germline V CDR1 and CDR2: ENHRY, SYGVKD. The CDR3 reads CAIRTGTSTDTQYF. The CDR3 region has the DNA TGTGCCATCAGGACCGGGACAAGCACAGATACGCAGTATTTT.

V usage is TRBV29-1 and J usage is TRBJ1-2, with D possibly matching TRBD1 (6 bases). Germline values: CDR1 SQVTM, CDR2 ANQGSEA. The CDR3 runs 14 residues. The V gene lost 3 bases and the J gene lost 2 bases, with 13 bases spanning the gap. CDR3 coding DNA: TGCAGCGTTGATGCGGGGGGCGGGAACTATGGCTACACCTTC. Its protein is CSVDAGGGNYGYTF.

The V gene is TRBV5-4, the J gene TRBJ1-2; D possibly corresponds to TRBD1 (5 bases). V lost 4 bases and J 4 bases, leaving 20 bases between the germline ends. The length of the CDR3 is 16 residues. CDR1 SGHNT and CDR2 YYREEE come from the germline V gene (reference sequence). DNA for the CDR3: TGTGCCAGCAGCGCCCCGGGTGGGCAGGGCCCCTATGGCTACACCTTC. This translates into CASSAPGGQGPYGYTF.

This clone was picked up a small number of times. The rearrangement joins TRBV3-1 (or the pseudogene TRBV3-2) to TRBJ1-3; D unresolved. This CDR3 comprises 13 residues. V lost 0 bases and J 4 bases, leaving 4 bases between the germline ends. Per germline, CDR1 LGHDT and CDR2 YNNKEL (reference sequence). DNA of the CDR3: TGTGCCAGCAGCCAAGATGGCGGAAACACCATATATTTT. Its protein is CASSQDGGNTIYF.